This T cell receptor (beta chain) was observed in a study of glioma-infiltrating T cells after dendritic cell vaccination. At the level of the study: Samples are from glioblastoma patients in Phase I and II dendritic cell vaccine trials.

About this clone: What it binds is unknown.

Germline-derived CDR1 and CDR2 are SNHLY and FYNNEI. V lost 6 bases and J lost 8; bases outside the gene matches: 10. The CDR3 loop spans 15 amino acids. Study conclusions and caveats: No direct clonality-survival link was found; a diverse polyclonal response may matter.

Blood PBMC samples: pre-vaccination, two weeks post third vaccination, and at tumor progression. The PCR used 60 V beta and 13 J beta primers. The data were produced by immunoSEQ multiplex PCR, yet TCRdb's version contains in-frame clones alone and is incomplete. Of about 90,000 clones listed, about 83% are singletons. The chain is built from TRBV2 and TRBJ2-1, with 10 bases fitting TRBD2. The input for sequencing was blood, taken before dendritic cell vaccination. The receptor's source is a human donor with glioblastoma. The CDR3 is CASRDSGRAPDEQFF. CDR3 DNA sequence: TGTGCCAGCAGAGACAGCGGGAGGGCTCCCGATGAGCAGTTCTTC.